The rows below give T cell receptor beta chains drawn from one sample of a study of blood T cell repertoires in COVID-19. This table comes from immunoSEQ multiplex PCR, and its TCRdb copy is limited to in-frame clones, with some not included. The top ten clones hold over 9.5% of a sample with 130,000 to 150,000 clones, 88% of them seen once. The specimen sequenced was peripheral blood. The receptors stem from a man aged 50 to 59 with active or convalescent COVID-19. The conserved cysteine and the conserved F or W are not part of the CDR3 here. The order of the fields is J gene, V gene, CDR3 protein.

>TRBJ2-4|TRBV7-2
ASSLDPGVRNIQY
>TRBJ2-3|TRBV4-1
ASSQERADTQY
>TRBJ2-1|TRBV24-1
ATSDNSGRFYNEQF
>TRBJ1-2|TRBV28
ASSLPGWVDGYT
>TRBJ1-6|TRBV9
ASSVGVENSPLH
>TRBJ2-3|TRBV4-1
ASSQVGLANTDTQY
>TRBJ2-7|TRBV27
ASSLRVSYEQY
>TRBJ1-5|TRBV6-5
ASSPVSNQPQH
>TRBJ2-3|TRBV7-9
ASSRTKLTGTSATDTQY
>TRBJ2-4|TRBV27
ASSFSQGPVAKNIQY
>TRBJ2-7|TRBV18
ASSPTSGTKRYEQY
>TRBJ2-5|TRBV2
ASSLRRQRETQY
>TRBJ1-4|TRBV5-1
ASSLSGSEKLF
>TRBJ1-1|TRBV19
ASSFGQLNTEAF
>TRBJ2-1|TRBV12-3/TRBV12-4
ASSLRGLEQF
>TRBJ1-6|TRBV2
ASRGQGSPLH
>TRBJ1-2|TRBV5-1
ASSLVRGPIGDYGYT
>TRBJ1-2|TRBV28
ASSPRARASAYGYT
>TRBJ2-1|TRBV9
ASTPGQAPDEQF
>TRBJ2-7|TRBV4-1
ASSRRETSESAYEQY
>TRBJ2-7|TRBV5-5
ASGRGASDEQY
>TRBJ2-3|TRBV7-7
ASSPATSGRDTDTQY
>TRBJ1-4|TRBV6-5
ASRFGTDYNEKLF
>TRBJ2-7|TRBV4-3
ASSQDRQGASYEQY
>TRBJ1-6|TRBV18
ASSPGVNSPLH
>TRBJ2-1|TRBV10-3
AISELQTDEQF
>TRBJ2-5|TRBV4-1
ASSQDTSGGQETQY
>TRBJ1-6|TRBV11-2
ASSPRQVYNSPLH
>TRBJ2-3|TRBV9
ASSVELGARWDTQY
>TRBJ2-2|TRBV7-2
ASSLEHYPGELF
>TRBJ2-2|TRBV4-2
ASSQEGQGFNTGELF
>TRBJ2-5|TRBV12-5
ASGHQETQY
>TRBJ1-1|TRBV4-1
ASSQGQGNTEAF
>TRBJ1-6|TRBV7-2
ASSPIPETPLH
>TRBJ1-3|TRBV9
ASSVDRGGGNTIY
>TRBJ1-5|TRBV28
ASSLGQRNQPQH
>TRBJ1-2|TRBV7-9
ASSVQGAGYGYT
>TRBJ1-3|TRBV18
ASSPTGAISGNTIY
>TRBJ1-4|TRBV4-1
ASSQSGGTSKLF
>TRBJ1-1|TRBV7-2
ASSLGGSWTEAF
>TRBJ2-7|TRBV6-5
ASSYSRQSGEQY